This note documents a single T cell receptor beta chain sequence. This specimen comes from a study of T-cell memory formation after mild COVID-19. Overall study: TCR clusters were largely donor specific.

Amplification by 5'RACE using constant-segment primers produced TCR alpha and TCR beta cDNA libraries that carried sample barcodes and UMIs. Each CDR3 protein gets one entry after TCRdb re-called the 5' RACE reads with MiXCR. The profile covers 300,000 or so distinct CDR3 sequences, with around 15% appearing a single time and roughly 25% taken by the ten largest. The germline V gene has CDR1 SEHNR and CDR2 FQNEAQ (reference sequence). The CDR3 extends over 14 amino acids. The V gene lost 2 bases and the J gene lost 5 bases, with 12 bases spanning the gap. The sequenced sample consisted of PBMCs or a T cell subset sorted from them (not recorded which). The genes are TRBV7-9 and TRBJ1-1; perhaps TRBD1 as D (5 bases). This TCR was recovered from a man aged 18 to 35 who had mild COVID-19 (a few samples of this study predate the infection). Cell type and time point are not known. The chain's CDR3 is CASSLNGGGTEAFF. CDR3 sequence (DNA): TGTGCCAGCAGCTTAAATGGGGGAGGAACTGAAGCTTTCTTT.